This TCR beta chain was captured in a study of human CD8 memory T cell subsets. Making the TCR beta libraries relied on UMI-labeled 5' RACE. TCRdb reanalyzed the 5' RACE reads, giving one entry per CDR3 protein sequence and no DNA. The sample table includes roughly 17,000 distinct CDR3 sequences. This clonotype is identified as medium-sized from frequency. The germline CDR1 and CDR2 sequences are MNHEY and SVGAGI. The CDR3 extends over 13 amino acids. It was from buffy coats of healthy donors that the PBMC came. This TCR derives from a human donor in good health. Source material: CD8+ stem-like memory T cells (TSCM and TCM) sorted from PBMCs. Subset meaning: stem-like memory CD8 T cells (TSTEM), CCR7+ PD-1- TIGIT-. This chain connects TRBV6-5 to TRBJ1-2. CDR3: CASYGASDYGYTF.